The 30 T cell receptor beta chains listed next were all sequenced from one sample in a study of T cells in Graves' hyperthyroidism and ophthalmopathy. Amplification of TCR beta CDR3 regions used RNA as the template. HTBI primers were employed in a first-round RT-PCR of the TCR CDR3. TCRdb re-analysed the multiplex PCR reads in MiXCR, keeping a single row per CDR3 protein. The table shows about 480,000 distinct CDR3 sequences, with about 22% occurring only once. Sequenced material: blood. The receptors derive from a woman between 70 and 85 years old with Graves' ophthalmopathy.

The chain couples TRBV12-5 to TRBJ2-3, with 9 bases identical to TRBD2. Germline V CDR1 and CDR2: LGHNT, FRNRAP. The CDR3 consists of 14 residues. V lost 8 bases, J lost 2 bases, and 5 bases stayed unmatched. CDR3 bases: TGTGCTAGTCGGGCGGGAGGGTACACAGATACGCAGTATTTT. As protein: CASRAGGYTDTQYF.

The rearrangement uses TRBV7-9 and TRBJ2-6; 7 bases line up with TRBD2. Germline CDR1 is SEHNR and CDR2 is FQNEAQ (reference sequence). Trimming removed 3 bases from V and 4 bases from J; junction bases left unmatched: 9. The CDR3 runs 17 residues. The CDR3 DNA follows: TGTGCCAGCAGCTTCTCCAGAGCGGGATCCGGGGCCAACGTCCTGACTTTC. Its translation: CASSFSRAGSGANVLTF.

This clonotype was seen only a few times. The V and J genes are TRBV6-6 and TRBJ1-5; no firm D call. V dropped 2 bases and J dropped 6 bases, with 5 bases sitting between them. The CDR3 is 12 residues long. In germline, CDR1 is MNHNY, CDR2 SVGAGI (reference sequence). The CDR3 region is CASSYEVQPQHF. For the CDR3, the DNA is TGTGCCAGCAGTTACGAGGTTCAGCCCCAGCATTTT.

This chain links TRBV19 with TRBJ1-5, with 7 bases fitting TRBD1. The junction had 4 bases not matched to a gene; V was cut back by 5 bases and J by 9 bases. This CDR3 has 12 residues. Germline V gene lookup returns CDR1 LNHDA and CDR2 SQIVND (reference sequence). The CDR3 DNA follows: TGTGCCAGTAGTGACAGGGAACTGCCCCAGCATTTT. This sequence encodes CASSDRELPQHF.

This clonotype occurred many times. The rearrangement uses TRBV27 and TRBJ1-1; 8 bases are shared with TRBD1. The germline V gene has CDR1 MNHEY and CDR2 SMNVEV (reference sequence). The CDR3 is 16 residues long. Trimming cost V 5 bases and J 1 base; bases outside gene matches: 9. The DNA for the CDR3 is TGTGCCAGCAGTCCACGGACAGGGCCGAAGAACACTGAAGCTTTCTTT. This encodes CASSPRTGPKNTEAFF.

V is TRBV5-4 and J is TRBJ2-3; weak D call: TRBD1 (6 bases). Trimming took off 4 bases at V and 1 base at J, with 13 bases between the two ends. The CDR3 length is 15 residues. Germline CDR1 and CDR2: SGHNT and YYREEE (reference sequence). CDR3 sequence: CASSQGPSGTDTQYF. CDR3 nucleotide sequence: TGTGCCAGCAGCCAGGGGCCGAGCGGCACAGATACGCAGTATTTT. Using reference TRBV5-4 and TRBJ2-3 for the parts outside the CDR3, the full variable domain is ETGVTQSPTHLIKTRGQQVTLRCSSQSGHNTVSWYQQALGQGPQFIFQYYREEENGRGNFPPRFSGLQFPNYSSELNVNALELDDSALYLCASSQGPSGTDTQYFGPGTRLTVL.

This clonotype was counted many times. CDR3 bases: TGTGCCAGCAGTGTAGCGGTTAGCTCCTACAATGAGCAGTTCTTC. Its translation is CASSVAVSSYNEQFF. The rearrangement joins TRBV28 to TRBJ2-1, with a weak D call TRBD2 (6 bases). This CDR3 comprises 15 residues. V lost 5 bases to trimming and J lost 0 bases, with 11 bases between them. Looked up from germline, CDR1 is MDHEN and CDR2 is SYDVKM.

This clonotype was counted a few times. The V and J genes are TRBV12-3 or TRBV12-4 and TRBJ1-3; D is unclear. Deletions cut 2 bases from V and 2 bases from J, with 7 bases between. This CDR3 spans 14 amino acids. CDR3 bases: TGTGCCAGCAGTTTACGTGGCACTGGAAACACCATATATTTT. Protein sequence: CASSLRGTGNTIYF.

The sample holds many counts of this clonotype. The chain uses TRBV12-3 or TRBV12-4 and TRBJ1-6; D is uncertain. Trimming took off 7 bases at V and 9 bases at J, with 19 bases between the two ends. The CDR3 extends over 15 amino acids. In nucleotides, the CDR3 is TGTGCCAGCACCCCATGGACCGACACGCGTTCACCCCTCCACTTT. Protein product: CASTPWTDTRSPLHF.

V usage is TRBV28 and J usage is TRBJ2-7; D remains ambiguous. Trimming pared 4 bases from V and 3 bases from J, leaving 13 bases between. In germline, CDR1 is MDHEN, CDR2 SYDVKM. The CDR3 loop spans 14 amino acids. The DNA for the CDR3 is TGTGCCAGCAGTTCGTACGTTTTCGGCTACGAGCAGTACTTC. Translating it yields CASSSYVFGYEQYF.

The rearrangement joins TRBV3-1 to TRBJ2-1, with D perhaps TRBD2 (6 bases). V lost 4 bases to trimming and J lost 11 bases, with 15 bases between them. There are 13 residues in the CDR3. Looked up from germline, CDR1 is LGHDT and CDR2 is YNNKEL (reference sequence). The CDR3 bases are TGTGCCAGCAGCCTACCACGGGGGTATAAGCAGTTCTTC. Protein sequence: CASSLPRGYKQFF.

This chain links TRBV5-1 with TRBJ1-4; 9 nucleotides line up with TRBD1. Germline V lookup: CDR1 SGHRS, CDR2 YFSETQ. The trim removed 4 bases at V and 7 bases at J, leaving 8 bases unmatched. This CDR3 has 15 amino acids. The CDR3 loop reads CASSNTGTGTEKLFF. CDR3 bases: TGCGCCAGCAGCAACACCGGGACAGGGACTGAAAAACTGTTTTTT.

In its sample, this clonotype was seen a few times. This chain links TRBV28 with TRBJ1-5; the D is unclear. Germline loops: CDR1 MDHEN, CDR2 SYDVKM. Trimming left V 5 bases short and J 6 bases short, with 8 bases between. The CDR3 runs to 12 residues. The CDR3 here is CASSPLGQPQHF. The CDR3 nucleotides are TGTGCCAGCAGTCCCCTCGGTCAGCCCCAGCATTTT.

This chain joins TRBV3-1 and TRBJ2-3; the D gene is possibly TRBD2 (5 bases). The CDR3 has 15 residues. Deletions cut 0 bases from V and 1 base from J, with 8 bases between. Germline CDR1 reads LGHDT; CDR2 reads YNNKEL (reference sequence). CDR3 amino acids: CASSQDSAGTDTQYF. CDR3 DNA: TGTGCCAGCAGCCAAGATAGCGCCGGCACAGATACGCAGTATTTT.

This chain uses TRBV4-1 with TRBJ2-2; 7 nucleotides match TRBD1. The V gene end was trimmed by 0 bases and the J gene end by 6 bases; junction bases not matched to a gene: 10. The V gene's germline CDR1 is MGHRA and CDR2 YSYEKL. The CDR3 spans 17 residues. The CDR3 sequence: CASSQDFSDRTAGELFF. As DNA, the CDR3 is TGCGCCAGCAGCCAAGATTTTTCGGACAGGACGGCCGGGGAGCTGTTTTTT.

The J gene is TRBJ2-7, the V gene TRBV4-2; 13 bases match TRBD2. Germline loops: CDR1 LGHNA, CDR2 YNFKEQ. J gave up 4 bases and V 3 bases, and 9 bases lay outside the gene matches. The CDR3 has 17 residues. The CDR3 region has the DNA TGTGCCAGCAGCCACCCTGGAGGGACTAGCGGGACGTACGAGCAGTACTTC. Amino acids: CASSHPGGTSGTYEQYF.

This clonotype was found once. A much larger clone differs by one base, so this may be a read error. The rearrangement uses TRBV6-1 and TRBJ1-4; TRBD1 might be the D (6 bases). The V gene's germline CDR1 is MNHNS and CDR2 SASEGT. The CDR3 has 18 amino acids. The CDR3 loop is CASSEAGGQYATNVKLFF. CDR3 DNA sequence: TGTGCCAGCAGTGAAGCCGGAGGACAGTATGCAACTAATGTAAAACTGTTTTTT.

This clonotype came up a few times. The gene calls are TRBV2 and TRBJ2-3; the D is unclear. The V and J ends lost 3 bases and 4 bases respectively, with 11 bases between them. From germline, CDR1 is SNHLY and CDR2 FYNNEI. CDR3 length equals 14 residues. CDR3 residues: CASSDLGPPDTQYF. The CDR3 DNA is TGTGCCAGCAGTGACTTAGGGCCCCCAGATACGCAGTATTTT.

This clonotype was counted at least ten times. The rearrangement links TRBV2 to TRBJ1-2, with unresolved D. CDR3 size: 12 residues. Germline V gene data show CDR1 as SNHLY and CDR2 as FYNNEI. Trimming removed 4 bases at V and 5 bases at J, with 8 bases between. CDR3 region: CASSASGYGYTF. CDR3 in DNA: TGTGCCAGCAGTGCCAGCGGGTATGGCTACACCTTC.

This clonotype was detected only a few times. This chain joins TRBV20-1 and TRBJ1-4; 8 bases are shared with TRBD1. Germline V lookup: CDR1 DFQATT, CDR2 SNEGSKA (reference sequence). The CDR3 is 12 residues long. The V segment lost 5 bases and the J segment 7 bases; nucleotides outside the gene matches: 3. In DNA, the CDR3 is TGCAGTGCTGAGGGACAGGCTGAAAAACTGTTTTTT. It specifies CSAEGQAEKLFF.

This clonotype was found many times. CDR3: CASSLSKASGRALDEQYF. Here the CDR3 DNA reads TGTGCCAGCAGTTTATCGAAGGCTAGCGGGAGGGCCTTGGATGAGCAGTACTTC. V gene TRBV27 combines with J gene TRBJ2-7; TRBD2 matches at 12 bases. This CDR3 spans 18 amino acids. Germline V lookup: CDR1 MNHEY, CDR2 SMNVEV (reference sequence). V was clipped by 0 bases and J by 7 bases; unmatched bases: 13.

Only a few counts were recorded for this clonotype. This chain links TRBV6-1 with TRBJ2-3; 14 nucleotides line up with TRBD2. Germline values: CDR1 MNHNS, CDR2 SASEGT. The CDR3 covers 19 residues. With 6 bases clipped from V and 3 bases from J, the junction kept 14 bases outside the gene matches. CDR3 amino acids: CASSSLRRRTSGRTDTQYF. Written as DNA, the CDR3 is TGTGCCAGCAGCTCCCTACGTCGTAGGACTAGCGGGAGGACAGATACGCAGTATTTT.

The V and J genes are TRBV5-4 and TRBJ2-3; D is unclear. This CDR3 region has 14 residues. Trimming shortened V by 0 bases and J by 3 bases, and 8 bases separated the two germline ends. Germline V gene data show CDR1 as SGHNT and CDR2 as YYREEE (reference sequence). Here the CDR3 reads CASSLAMLTDTQYF. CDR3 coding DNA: TGTGCCAGCAGCTTGGCGATGCTAACAGATACGCAGTATTTT.

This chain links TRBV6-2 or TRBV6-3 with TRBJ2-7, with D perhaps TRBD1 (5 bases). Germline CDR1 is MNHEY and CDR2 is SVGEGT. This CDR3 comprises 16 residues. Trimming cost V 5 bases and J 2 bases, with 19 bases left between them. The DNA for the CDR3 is TGTGCCAGCAGTCCCCCCTTTGGGGCCCAAACCTACGAGCAGTACTTC. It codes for CASSPPFGAQTYEQYF.

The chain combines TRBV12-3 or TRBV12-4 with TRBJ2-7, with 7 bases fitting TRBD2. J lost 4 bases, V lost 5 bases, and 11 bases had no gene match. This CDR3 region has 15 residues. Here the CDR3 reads CASSPGLVDLYEQYF. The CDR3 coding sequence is TGTGCCAGCAGTCCCGGACTAGTGGACCTTTACGAGCAGTACTTC.

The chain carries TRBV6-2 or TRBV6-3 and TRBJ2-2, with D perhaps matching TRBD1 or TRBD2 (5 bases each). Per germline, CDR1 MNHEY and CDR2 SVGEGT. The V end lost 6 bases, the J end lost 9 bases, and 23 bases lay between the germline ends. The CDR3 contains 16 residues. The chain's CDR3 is CASRPQPGAGTRELFF. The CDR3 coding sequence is TGTGCCAGCAGACCCCAACCCGGGGCCGGGACCAGGGAGCTGTTTTTT.

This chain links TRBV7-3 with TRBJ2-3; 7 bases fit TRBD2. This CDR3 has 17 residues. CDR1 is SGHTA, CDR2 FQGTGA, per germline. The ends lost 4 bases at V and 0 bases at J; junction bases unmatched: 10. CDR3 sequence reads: CASSYPYAGASTDTQYF. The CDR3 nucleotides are TGTGCCAGCAGCTACCCCTACGCGGGAGCTAGCACAGATACGCAGTATTTT.

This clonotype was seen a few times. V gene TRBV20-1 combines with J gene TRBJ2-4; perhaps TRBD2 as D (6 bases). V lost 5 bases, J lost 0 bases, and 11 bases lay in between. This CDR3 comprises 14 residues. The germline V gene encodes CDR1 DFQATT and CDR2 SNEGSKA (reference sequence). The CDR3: CSASGVLAKNIQYF. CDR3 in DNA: TGCAGTGCTTCGGGGGTTCTAGCCAAAAACATTCAGTACTTC.

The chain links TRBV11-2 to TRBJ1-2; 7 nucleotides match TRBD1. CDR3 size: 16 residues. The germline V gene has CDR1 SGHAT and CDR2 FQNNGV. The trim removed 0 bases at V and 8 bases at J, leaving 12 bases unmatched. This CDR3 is CASSLDPTTGRRGYTF. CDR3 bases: TGTGCCAGCAGCTTAGATCCCACGACAGGGAGAAGGGGCTACACCTTC. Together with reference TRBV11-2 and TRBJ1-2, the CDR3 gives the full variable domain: EAGVAQSPRYKIIEKRQSVAFWCNPISGHATLYWYQQILGQGPKLLIQFQNNGVVDDSQLPKDRFSAERLKGVDSTLKIQPAKLEDSAVYLCASSLDPTTGRRGYTFGSGTRLTVV.

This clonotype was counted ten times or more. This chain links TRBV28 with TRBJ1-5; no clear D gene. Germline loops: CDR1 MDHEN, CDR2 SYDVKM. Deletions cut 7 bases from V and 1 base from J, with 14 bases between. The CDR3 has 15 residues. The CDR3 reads CASTNSLRSNQPQHF. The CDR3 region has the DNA TGTGCCAGCACCAACAGCCTCAGGAGCAATCAGCCCCAGCATTTT.